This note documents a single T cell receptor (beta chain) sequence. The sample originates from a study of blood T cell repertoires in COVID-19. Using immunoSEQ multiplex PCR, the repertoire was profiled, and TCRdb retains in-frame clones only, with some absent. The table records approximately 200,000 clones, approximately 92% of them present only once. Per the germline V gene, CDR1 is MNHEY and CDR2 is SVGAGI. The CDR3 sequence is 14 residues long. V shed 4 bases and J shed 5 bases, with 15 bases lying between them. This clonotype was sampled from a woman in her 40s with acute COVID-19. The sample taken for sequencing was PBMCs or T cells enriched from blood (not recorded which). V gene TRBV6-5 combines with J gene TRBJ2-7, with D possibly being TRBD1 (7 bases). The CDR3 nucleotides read TGTGCCAGCAGTTTAAGACAGGGCGGGGACGAGCAGTACTTC. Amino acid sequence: CASSLRQGGDEQYF.